This T cell receptor (beta chain) is from a study of T cells in Graves' hyperthyroidism and ophthalmopathy. The table lists this clonotype with many counts. With V trimmed by 3 bases and J by 2 bases, 3 bases remained unmatched. Germline V gene sequence: CDR1 DFQATT, CDR2 SNEGSKA (reference sequence). This CDR3 is 13 amino acids long. Researchers took RNA transcripts and amplified the TCR beta CDR3 regions from them. During a first-round RT-PCR of the TCR CDR3, the HTBI primer set was used. MiXCR, applied by TCRdb to the multiplex PCR reads, yields one record per CDR3 protein. The sample holds fewer than 450,000 distinct CDR3 sequences, more than 13% seen once.

This chain uses TRBV20-1 with TRBJ2-7, with TRBD2 matching 8 bases. Material for sequencing was blood. The receptor comes from a man between 50 and 59 years old with Graves' ophthalmopathy. CDR3 in amino acids: CSARLSGTYEQYF. CDR3 bases: TGCAGTGCTAGGCTTAGCGGGACCTACGAGCAGTACTTC.